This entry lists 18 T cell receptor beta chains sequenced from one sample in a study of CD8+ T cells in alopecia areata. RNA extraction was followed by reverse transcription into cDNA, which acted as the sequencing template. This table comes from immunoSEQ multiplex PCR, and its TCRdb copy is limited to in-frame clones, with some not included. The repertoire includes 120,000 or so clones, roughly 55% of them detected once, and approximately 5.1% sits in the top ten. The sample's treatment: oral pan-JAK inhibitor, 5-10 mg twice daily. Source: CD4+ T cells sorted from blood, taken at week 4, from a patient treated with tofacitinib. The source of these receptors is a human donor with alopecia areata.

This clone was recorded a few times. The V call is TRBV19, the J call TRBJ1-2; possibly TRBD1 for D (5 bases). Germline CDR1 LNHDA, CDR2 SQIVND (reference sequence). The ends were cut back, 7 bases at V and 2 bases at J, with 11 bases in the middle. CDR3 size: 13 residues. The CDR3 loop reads CASKGRENYGYTF. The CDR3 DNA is TGTGCCAGTAAAGGCAGGGAAAACTATGGCTACACCTTC. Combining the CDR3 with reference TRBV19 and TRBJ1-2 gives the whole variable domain DGGITQSPKYLFRKEGQNVTLSCEQNLNHDAMYWYRQDPGQGLRLIYYSQIVNDFQKGDIAEGYSVSREKKESFPLTVTSAQKNPTAFYLCASKGRENYGYTFGSGTRLTVV.

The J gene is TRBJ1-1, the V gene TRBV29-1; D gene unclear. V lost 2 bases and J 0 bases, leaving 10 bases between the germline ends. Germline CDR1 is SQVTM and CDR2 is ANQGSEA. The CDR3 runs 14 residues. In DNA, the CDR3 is TGCAGCGTTGAAAACAGCCTCATGAACACTGAAGCTTTCTTT. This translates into CSVENSLMNTEAFF.

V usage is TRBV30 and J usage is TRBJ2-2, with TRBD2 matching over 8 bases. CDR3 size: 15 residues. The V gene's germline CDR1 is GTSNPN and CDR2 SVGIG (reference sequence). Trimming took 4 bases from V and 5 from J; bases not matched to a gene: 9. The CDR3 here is CAWTAAGGGTGELFF. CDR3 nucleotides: TGTGCCTGGACTGCGGCGGGAGGTGGAACCGGGGAGCTGTTTTTT.

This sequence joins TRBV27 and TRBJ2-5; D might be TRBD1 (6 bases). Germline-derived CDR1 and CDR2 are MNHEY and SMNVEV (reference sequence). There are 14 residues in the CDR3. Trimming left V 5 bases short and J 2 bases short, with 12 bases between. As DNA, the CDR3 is TGTGCCAGCAGTAGAGGACAGCGGCAAGAGACCCAGTACTTC. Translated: CASSRGQRQETQYF.

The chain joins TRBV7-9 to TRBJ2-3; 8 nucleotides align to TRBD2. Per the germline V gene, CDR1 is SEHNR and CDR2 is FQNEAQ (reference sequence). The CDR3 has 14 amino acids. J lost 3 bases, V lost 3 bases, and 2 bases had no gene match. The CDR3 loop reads CASSLGLETDTQYF. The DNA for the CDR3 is TGTGCCAGCAGCTTGGGACTAGAAACAGATACGCAGTATTTT.

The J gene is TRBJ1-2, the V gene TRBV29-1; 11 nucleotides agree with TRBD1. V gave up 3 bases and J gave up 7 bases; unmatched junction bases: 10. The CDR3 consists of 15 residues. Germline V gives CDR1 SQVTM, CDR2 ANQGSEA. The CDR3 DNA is TGCAGCGTTGACGTAACTGGACAGGGGGCCAGTGGCTACACCTTC. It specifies CSVDVTGQGASGYTF.

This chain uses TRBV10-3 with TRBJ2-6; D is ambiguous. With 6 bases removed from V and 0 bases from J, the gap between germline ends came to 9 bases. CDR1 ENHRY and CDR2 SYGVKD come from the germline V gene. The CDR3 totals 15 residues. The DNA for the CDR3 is TGTGCCATCAGAGGGTCTTACTCTGGGGCCAACGTCCTGACTTTC. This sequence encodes CAIRGSYSGANVLTF.

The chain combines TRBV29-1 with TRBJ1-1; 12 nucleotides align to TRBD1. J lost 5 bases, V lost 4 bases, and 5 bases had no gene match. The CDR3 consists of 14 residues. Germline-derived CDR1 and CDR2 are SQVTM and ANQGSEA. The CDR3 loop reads CSVAGTGGWTEAFF. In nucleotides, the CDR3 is TGCAGCGTTGCCGGGACAGGGGGCTGGACTGAAGCTTTCTTT.

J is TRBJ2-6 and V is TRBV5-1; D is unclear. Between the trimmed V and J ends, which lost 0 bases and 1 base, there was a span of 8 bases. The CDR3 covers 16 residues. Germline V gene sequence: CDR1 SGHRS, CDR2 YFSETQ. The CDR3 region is CASSLGPRSGANVLTF. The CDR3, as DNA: TGCGCCAGCAGCTTGGGACCGCGTTCTGGGGCCAACGTCCTGACTTTC.

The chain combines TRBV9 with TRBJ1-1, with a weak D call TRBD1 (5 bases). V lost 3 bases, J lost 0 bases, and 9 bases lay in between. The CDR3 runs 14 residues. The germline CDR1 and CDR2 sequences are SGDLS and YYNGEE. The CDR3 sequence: CASSEGTLNTEAFF. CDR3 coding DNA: TGTGCCAGCAGCGAGGGGACGTTGAACACTGAAGCTTTCTTT.

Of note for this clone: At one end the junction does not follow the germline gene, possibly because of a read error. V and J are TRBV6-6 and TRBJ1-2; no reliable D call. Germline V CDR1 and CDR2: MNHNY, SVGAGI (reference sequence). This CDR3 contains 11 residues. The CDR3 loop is CAISEDYGYTF. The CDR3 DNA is TGTGCCATCAGTGAGGACTATGGCTACACCTTC.

The CDR3 bases are TGTGCCAGCAGCTCAGACGGGGTCGTCCAGTTCTTC. It specifies CASSSDGVVQFF. V usage is TRBV7-2 and J usage is TRBJ2-1; possibly TRBD2 for D (5 bases). CDR1 and CDR2 (germline): SGHTA, FQGNSA. The CDR3 loop spans 12 amino acids. V dropped 4 bases and J dropped 13 bases, with 14 bases sitting between them.

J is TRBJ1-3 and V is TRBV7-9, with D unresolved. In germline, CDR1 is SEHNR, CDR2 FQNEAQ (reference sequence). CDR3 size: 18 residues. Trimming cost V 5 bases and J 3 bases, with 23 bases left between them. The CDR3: CASSPRPLPAGFGNTIYF. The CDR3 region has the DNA TGTGCCAGCAGCCCCAGACCGCTGCCCGCGGGCTTTGGAAACACCATATATTTT.

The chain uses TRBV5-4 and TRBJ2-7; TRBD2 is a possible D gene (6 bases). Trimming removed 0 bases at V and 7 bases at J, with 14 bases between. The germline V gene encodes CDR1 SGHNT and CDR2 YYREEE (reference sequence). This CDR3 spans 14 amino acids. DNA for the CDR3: TGTGCCAGCAGCTTGGAGGTTAGCGGTAGAGAGCAGTACTTC. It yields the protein CASSLEVSGREQYF.

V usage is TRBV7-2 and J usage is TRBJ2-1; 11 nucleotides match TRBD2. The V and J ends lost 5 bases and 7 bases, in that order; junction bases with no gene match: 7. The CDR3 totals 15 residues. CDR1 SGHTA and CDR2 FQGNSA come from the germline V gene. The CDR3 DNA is TGTGCCAGCAGCCGTAGCGGGGGGGCGGAAAATGAGCAGTTCTTC. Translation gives CASSRSGGAENEQFF.

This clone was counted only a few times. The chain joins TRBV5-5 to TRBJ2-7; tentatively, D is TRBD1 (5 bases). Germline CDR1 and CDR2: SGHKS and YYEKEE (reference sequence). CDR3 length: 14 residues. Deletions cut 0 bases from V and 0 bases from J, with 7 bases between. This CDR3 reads CASSLGQHSYEQYF. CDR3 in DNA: TGTGCCAGCAGCTTGGGACAGCACTCCTACGAGCAGTACTTC.

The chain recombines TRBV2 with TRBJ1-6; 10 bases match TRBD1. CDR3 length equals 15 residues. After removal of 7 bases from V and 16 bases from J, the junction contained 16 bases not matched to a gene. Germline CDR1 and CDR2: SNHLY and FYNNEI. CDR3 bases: TGTGCCAGCACTCCCGATAGGGACAGGGGCCTCATTCTCCACTTT. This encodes CASTPDRDRGLILHF.

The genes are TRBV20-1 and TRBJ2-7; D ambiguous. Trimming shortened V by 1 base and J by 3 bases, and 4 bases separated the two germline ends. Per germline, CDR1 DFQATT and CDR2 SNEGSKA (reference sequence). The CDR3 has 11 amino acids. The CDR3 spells CSARVHYEQYF. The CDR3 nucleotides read TGCAGTGCTAGAGTACACTACGAGCAGTACTTC.